This record covers a single TCR beta chain. Clones were read by immunoSEQ multiplex PCR, and TCRdb kept only the in-frame ones, dropping some. In the table there are about 80,000 clones, around 94% of which are singletons. This sample stems from a study of technical replicates of blood from several donors. Germline V gene sequence: CDR1 SNHLY, CDR2 FYNNEI. This CDR3 is built from 14 residues. Trimming took off 0 bases at V and 4 bases at J, with 9 bases between the two ends. The sequencing sample was made of T cells isolated from PBMCs. The genes are TRBV2 and TRBJ1-2, with D possibly matching TRBD1 (6 bases). This clonotype originated in a human donor in good health. The CDR3 protein is CASSEAQGRYGYTF. CDR3 DNA: TGTGCCAGCAGTGAAGCACAGGGACGCTATGGCTACACCTTC. Based on the CDR3 plus reference TRBV2 and TRBJ1-2, the full variable domain is EPEVTQTPSHQVTQMGQEVILRCVPISNHLYFYWYRQILGQKVEFLVSFYNNEISEKSEIFDDQFSVERPDGSNFTLKIRSTKLEDSAMYFCASSEAQGRYGYTFGSGTRLTVV.